The clone carrying this T cell receptor (beta chain) was observed once. What it recognizes is unknown. The sample belongs to a study of cytomegalovirus exposure and HLA in healthy donors. Germline loops: CDR1 KGHSH, CDR2 LQKENI. Trimming stripped 4 bases from V and 1 base from J, with 7 bases between. CDR3 length: 13 residues. Study-wide findings and caveats: Previously analyzed data showed that most TCR beta V segments were productive at a frequency of about 90% or about 30%. A later analysis associated 15,000 to 20,000 TCR beta sequences with HLA alleles at a 0.05 false discovery rate.

The PCR was carried out with 60 Vbeta primers and 13 Jbeta primers. Some clones are missing from TCRdb's copy, which holds only in-frame ones; the method was immunoSEQ multiplex PCR. The table has roughly 190,000 clones, over 60% seen once. The sequencing input was PBMCs. The genes are TRBV18 and TRBJ1-1, with no clear D. The receptor was derived from a woman aged 35 to 49 in good health and CMV-seronegative. The CDR3 sequence: CASSQTANTEAFF. CDR3 nucleotides: TGTGCCAGCTCACAAACAGCGAACACTGAAGCTTTCTTT.